The source of this TCR beta chain is a study of human T cells and chemical hapten exposure. Study context: Across samples, TCR yields varied, mostly owing to small differences in pooled library volumes. Study-level results: Alopecia in the donors means their immune response may deviate from healthy people's. Sensitization with DPC brought no change to TCRs above 1 in 1000 in frequency.

A word on this clonotype: Its specificity is not known.

Per germline, CDR1 MDHEN and CDR2 SYDVKM. This CDR3 is 14 amino acids long. With 3 bases removed from V and 0 bases from J, the gap between germline ends came to 6 bases. Library preparation tagged each individual cDNA molecule with a unique molecular identifier. One entry per CDR3 protein, called by TCRdb with MiXCR from the reads. Among 1,500 to 2,000 distinct CDR3 sequences listed, roughly 58% were seen once. The treatment denotes: therapeutic diphenylcyclopropenone sensitization with weekly scalp DPC. The study enrolled 18 to 70-year-old alopecia patients suitable for DPC. This specimen consisted of whole blood, obtained before DPC sensitization or 2, 6, or about 24 weeks after (not recorded which). The rearrangement links TRBV28 to TRBJ2-1; D gene uncertain. This TCR was recovered from an adult with alopecia areata. Some clones in this sample may be carry-over from other donors' samples. This table probably holds off-target reads from a library built for another chain. The CDR3 nucleotides read TGTGCCAGCAGTTTCCCCCCCTCCTACAATGAGCAGTTCTTC. This sequence encodes CASSFPPSYNEQFF.